This TCR beta chain was captured by sequencing in a study of blood T cell repertoires in COVID-19. The protocol was immunoSEQ multiplex PCR, while the TCRdb copy is restricted to in-frame clones and leaves out a portion. The repertoire includes 50,000 to 85,000 clones, around 82% of them detected once, and around 6.3% sits in the top ten. The ends lost 2 bases at V and 7 bases at J; junction bases unmatched: 5. The CDR3 sequence is 14 residues long. Germline V gene lookup returns CDR1 PRHDT and CDR2 FYEKMQ (reference sequence). The TCR sequence derives from a man aged 55 to 70 with acute or convalescent COVID-19. The rearrangement links TRBV13 to TRBJ1-2; TRBD1 agrees at 9 bases. The material sequenced was peripheral blood. CDR3 sequence reads: CASSLTGTGFGYTF. DNA of the CDR3: TGTGCCAGCAGCTTAACCGGGACAGGGTTTGGCTACACCTTC.